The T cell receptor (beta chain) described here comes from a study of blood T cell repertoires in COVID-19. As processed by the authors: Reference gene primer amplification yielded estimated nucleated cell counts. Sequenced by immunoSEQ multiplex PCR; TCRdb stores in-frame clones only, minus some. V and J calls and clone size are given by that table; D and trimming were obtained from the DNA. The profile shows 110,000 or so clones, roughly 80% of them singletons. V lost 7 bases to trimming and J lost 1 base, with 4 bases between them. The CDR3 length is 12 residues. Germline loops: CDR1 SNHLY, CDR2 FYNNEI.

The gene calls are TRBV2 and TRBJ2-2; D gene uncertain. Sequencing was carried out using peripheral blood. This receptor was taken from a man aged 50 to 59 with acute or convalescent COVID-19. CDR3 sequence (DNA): TGTGCCAGCAATATGAACACCGGGGAGCTGTTTTTT. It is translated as CASNMNTGELFF.